This TCR beta chain derives from a study of blood T cell repertoires in COVID-19. Study details: T cells, B-cell-depleted T cells, or PBMCs supplied cDNA or gDNA.

Assay used: immunoSEQ multiplex PCR; TCRdb lists only in-frame clones, some missing. The sample lists roughly 18,000 clones, over 75% occurring once. The specimen was peripheral blood. This TCR was sampled from a man aged 65 to 79 with COVID-19, enrolled during active disease.

In DNA, the CDR3 is TGTGCCAGCAGCTCCGACAGGGGCGGTGAAAAACTGTTTTTT. Protein: CASSSDRGGEKLFF. The chain uses TRBV28 and TRBJ1-4; 8 positions agree with TRBD1. The CDR3 length is 14 residues. The trim removed 6 bases at V and 7 bases at J, leaving 7 bases unmatched. The V gene's germline CDR1 is MDHEN and CDR2 SYDVKM.